The 5 T cell receptor beta chains in this list originate from one sample, sequenced in a study of shared clonotypes between healthy human individuals. The assay was immunoSEQ multiplex PCR, and TCRdb's table has in-frame clones only and misses some. The data hold millions of clones, with 85% to 95% observed a single time. Naive CD8 cells, CD45RO-negative and positively selected for CCR7, excluded terminally differentiated effector memory CD45RA+ cells. The material sequenced was naive CD8+ T cells from PBMCs. The receptors were sampled from a man aged 18 to 29 in good health. Some clones in this sample may be carry-over from other donors' samples.

V gene TRBV13 combines with J gene TRBJ1-2; D perhaps matches TRBD1 (5 bases). Germline V gene data show CDR1 as PRHDT and CDR2 as FYEKMQ (reference sequence). V lost 5 bases, J lost 4 bases, and 14 bases lay in between. The CDR3 loop spans 14 amino acids. The CDR3 here is CASSPDRGGYGYTF. CDR3 bases: TGTGCCAGCAGCCCGGACCGGGGCGGCTATGGCTACACCTTC.

The table lists this clone with a count of one. The CDR3: CASSLVVAGQDTQYF. CDR3 bases: TGCGCCAGCAGCTTGGTGGTAGCGGGACAAGATACGCAGTATTTT. The rearrangement joins TRBV5-1 to TRBJ2-3; 8 bases map to TRBD2. The germline V gene encodes CDR1 SGHRS and CDR2 YFSETQ. The CDR3 loop spans 15 amino acids. The V gene end was trimmed by 0 bases and the J gene end by 5 bases; junction bases not matched to a gene: 5.

The chain is built from TRBV28 and TRBJ1-1; no reliable D call. Trimming shortened V by 6 bases and J by 2 bases, and 22 bases separated the two germline ends. The CDR3 spans 17 residues. Germline CDR1 MDHEN, CDR2 SYDVKM. The CDR3, as DNA: TGTGCCAGCAGCTACCCCTCCGGGCACATCCTTAACACTGAAGCTTTCTTT. This codes for CASSYPSGHILNTEAFF.

A remark on this clone: Its ends do not fully match the called genes, so a read error is possible. This sequence joins TRBV29-1 and TRBJ1-1; tentatively, D is TRBD1 (5 bases). The germline CDR1 and CDR2 sequences are SQVTM and ANQGSEA. The CDR3 spans 12 residues. The CDR3 region has the DNA TGCGGCGTTGAAGCCGGGGCAACTGAAGCTTTCTTT. It yields the protein CGVEAGATEAFF.

CDR3 region: CASRDRWAYEQYF. The CDR3 DNA sequence: TGTGCCAGCAGAGACAGGTGGGCCTACGAGCAGTACTTC. The gene calls are TRBV6-5 and TRBJ2-7; tentatively, D is TRBD1 (6 bases). CDR3 length equals 13 residues. Per the germline V gene, CDR1 is MNHEY and CDR2 is SVGAGI. V gave up 6 bases and J gave up 2 bases, with 11 bases separating them.